A single sample is the source of the 19 T cell receptor beta chains below, sequenced in a study of cytomegalovirus exposure and HLA in healthy donors (dated by TCRdb to 2016 to 2017). Preparation of the library involved the immunoSEQ multiplex PCR assay. For the multiplex PCR, a mixture combining 60 forward primers for TCR Vbeta segments and 13 reverse primers for TCR Jbeta segments was used. TCRdb's version of the immuneACCESS table is confined to in-frame rearrangements and falls short of the full clone set. An unresolved V gene accounts for under half of the shortfall where checked; the remainder is of unknown origin. In all, the sample holds approximately 88,000 clones, and around three quarters of those were seen once. Approximately 5.6% of the sample belongs to the ten largest clones. The sample was PBMCs. Source of these receptors: a young man in good health and CMV-seropositive.

This clone has just one count. This chain joins TRBV18 and TRBJ2-5; TRBD2 is a possible D gene (6 bases). The CDR3 has 15 amino acids. Between the trimmed V and J ends, which lost 2 bases and 1 base, there was a span of 11 bases. Per the germline V gene, CDR1 is KGHSH and CDR2 is LQKENI. The CDR3 DNA follows: TGTGCCAGCTCACCAGAGGAGGGGATCCAAGAGACCCAGTACTTC. It yields the protein CASSPEEGIQETQYF.

The chain carries TRBV5-1 and TRBJ2-1, with TRBD1 matching 8 bases. V lost 10 bases, J lost 8 bases, and 11 bases stayed unmatched. The CDR3 runs 13 residues. Germline V gene lookup returns CDR1 SGHRS and CDR2 YFSETQ. The CDR3 loop reads CASRAGGNDEQFF. In nucleotides, the CDR3 is TGCGCCTCAAGGGCAGGGGGCAATGATGAGCAGTTCTTC.

The V gene is TRBV4-3, the J gene TRBJ1-1; TRBD1 agrees at 10 bases. This CDR3 has 17 amino acids. CDR1 and CDR2 from the germline V gene are LGHNA and YSLEER. Unmatched junction bases numbered 8, after V lost 4 bases and J lost 0 bases. CDR3: CASSRGTGAGMNTEAFF. The CDR3 nucleotides are TGCGCCAGCAGCCGAGGGACAGGGGCCGGAATGAACACTGAAGCTTTCTTT.

The chain links TRBV11-1 to TRBJ2-1; TRBD2 aligns across 9 bases. The trim removed 4 bases at V and 7 bases at J, leaving 5 bases unmatched. Germline assignment: CDR1 SGHAT and CDR2 FQDESV (reference sequence). This CDR3 region has 14 residues. This chain's CDR3 is CASSSSGNRNEQFF. CDR3 sequence (DNA): TGTGCCAGCAGCTCTAGCGGGAATAGGAATGAGCAGTTCTTC.

The V and J genes are TRBV28 and TRBJ1-1; D unclear. V was shortened by 3 bases and J by 6 bases, with 8 bases between the two germline ends. CDR3 size: 12 residues. Germline lookup yields CDR1 MDHEN and CDR2 SYDVKM. The CDR3 sequence is CASSFRLSEAFF. The CDR3 DNA is TGTGCCAGCAGTTTCAGGTTATCTGAAGCTTTCTTT.

The chain carries TRBV29-1 and TRBJ1-2, with TRBD1 matching 7 bases. The CDR3 length is 13 residues. CDR1 and CDR2 (germline): SQVTM, ANQGSEA. Losses at the gene ends were 7 bases for V and 2 bases for J; bases not matched to a gene: 7. The CDR3 nucleotides are TGCAGCGGAAGGACAGGAACGAACTATGGCTACACCTTC. This codes for CSGRTGTNYGYTF.

This rearrangement joins TRBV5-1 to TRBJ1-1, with D hard to call. V was cut by 3 bases and J by 4 bases, with 10 bases left in between. Germline CDR1 and CDR2: SGHRS and YFSETQ. The CDR3 has 13 amino acids. In DNA, the CDR3 is TGCGCCAGCAGCTCGGAGGTGGGCACTGAAGCTTTCTTT. It is translated as CASSSEVGTEAFF.

The J gene is TRBJ1-2, the V gene TRBV19; 9 bases are a match to TRBD1. V was pared by 10 bases and J by 4 bases, with 10 bases of the junction left unmatched. Looked up from germline, CDR1 is LNHDA and CDR2 is SQIVND (reference sequence). CDR3 length: 14 residues. The CDR3 reads CATRGGQGVYGYTF. The CDR3 coding sequence is TGTGCCACACGCGGGGGACAGGGAGTCTATGGCTACACCTTC.

This chain uses TRBV27 with TRBJ2-1; 7 bases line up with TRBD1. Germline V gene sequence: CDR1 MNHEY, CDR2 SMNVEV (reference sequence). The CDR3 totals 14 residues. V was pared by 4 bases and J by 8 bases, with 8 bases of the junction left unmatched. Written as DNA, the CDR3 is TGTGCCAGCAGTTACTTGACAGGGTCGTATGAGCAGTTCTTC. This gives the protein CASSYLTGSYEQFF.

This clone was picked up a small number of times. V gene TRBV28 combines with J gene TRBJ2-3; D is ambiguous. The CDR3 loop spans 14 amino acids. In germline, CDR1 is MDHEN, CDR2 SYDVKM. V was clipped by 4 bases and J by 4 bases, with 12 bases between them. The CDR3 loop is CASSSGFWSDTQYF. The CDR3 nucleotides read TGTGCCAGCAGTTCAGGTTTTTGGTCAGATACGCAGTATTTT.

The chain employs TRBV7-2 and TRBJ2-7; 8 positions agree with TRBD1. Losses at the gene ends were 4 bases for V and 2 bases for J; bases not matched to a gene: 7. CDR1 SGHTA and CDR2 FQGNSA come from the germline V gene. The CDR3 totals 15 residues. The CDR3 spells CASSSVVGQAYEQYF. DNA for the CDR3: TGTGCCAGCAGCTCGGTAGTGGGACAGGCCTACGAGCAGTACTTC.

This clone has just a few counts. J is TRBJ2-1 and V is TRBV19; D not certain. CDR1 is LNHDA and CDR2 is SQIVND in the germline V gene (reference sequence). V lost 2 bases, J lost 6 bases, and 5 bases lay in between. The CDR3 extends over 12 amino acids. This CDR3 is CASSISPNEQFF. The CDR3 DNA reads as TGTGCCAGTAGTATAAGCCCCAATGAGCAGTTCTTC.

The chain combines TRBV27 with TRBJ2-1, with a tentative D call TRBD1 (6 bases). V lost 3 bases and J 2 bases, leaving 11 bases between the germline ends. Germline V gene data show CDR1 as MNHEY and CDR2 as SMNVEV (reference sequence). The CDR3 is made up of 15 amino acids. The CDR3: CASSLPRGTYNEQFF. In nucleotides, the CDR3 is TGTGCCAGCAGTTTGCCCAGGGGCACCTACAATGAGCAGTTCTTC.

The chain links TRBV19 to TRBJ1-5, with D hard to call. This CDR3 is built from 13 residues. CDR1 is LNHDA, CDR2 SQIVND, per germline (reference sequence). V lost 6 bases to trimming and J lost 0 bases, with 6 bases between them. For the CDR3, the DNA is TGTGCCAGTAGGGCAGATAGCAATCAGCCCCAGCATTTT. Translated: CASRADSNQPQHF.

V is TRBV4-2 and J is TRBJ1-4, with D perhaps matching TRBD1 (5 bases). This CDR3 is 16 amino acids long. Germline CDR1 LGHNA, CDR2 YNFKEQ. Trimming took 4 bases from V and 0 from J, leaving 12 bases between them. CDR3 sequence (DNA): TGTGCCAGCAGCCTTCAACGGGGGGCAACTAATGAAAAACTGTTTTTT. Amino acid sequence: CASSLQRGATNEKLFF.

J is TRBJ1-6 and V is TRBV9, with TRBD1 matching 9 bases. The CDR3 runs to 16 residues. Germline CDR1 SGDLS, CDR2 YYNGEE. J gave up 6 bases and V 2 bases, and 6 bases lay outside the gene matches. CDR3 DNA sequence: TGTGCCAGCAGCGTGTCCCCGGGACAGGGTAATTCACCCCTCCACTTT. The encoded protein is CASSVSPGQGNSPLHF.

The chain couples TRBV19 to TRBJ1-2; D may be TRBD1 (6 bases). There are 15 residues in the CDR3. Germline lookup yields CDR1 LNHDA and CDR2 SQIVND (reference sequence). Between the trimmed V and J ends, which lost 8 bases and 7 bases, there was a span of 23 bases. The CDR3 nucleotides read TGTGCCAGTCGACTTGGGAGGGGGGCCCCTGGTGGCTACACCTTC. Translating gives CASRLGRGAPGGYTF.

The V and J genes are TRBV14 and TRBJ2-5; 9 bases fit TRBD2. CDR1 and CDR2 from the germline V gene are SGHDN and FVKESK. The CDR3 has 13 residues. Trimming took 4 bases from V and 7 from J; bases not matched to a gene: 4. DNA of the CDR3: TGTGCCAGCAGCCGCGGGGGGGGGTCGACCCAGTACTTC. Translated, it gives CASSRGGGSTQYF.

The rearrangement joins TRBV29-1 to TRBJ1-1; tentative D call: TRBD1 (5 bases). Trimming removed 4 bases from V and 0 bases from J, with 21 bases in between. The V gene's germline CDR1 is SQVTM and CDR2 ANQGSEA. The length of the CDR3 is 17 residues. In nucleotides, the CDR3 is TGCAGCGTTGGCGGGACGTTTGAGACACTTATGAACACTGAAGCTTTCTTT. Translating gives CSVGGTFETLMNTEAFF.